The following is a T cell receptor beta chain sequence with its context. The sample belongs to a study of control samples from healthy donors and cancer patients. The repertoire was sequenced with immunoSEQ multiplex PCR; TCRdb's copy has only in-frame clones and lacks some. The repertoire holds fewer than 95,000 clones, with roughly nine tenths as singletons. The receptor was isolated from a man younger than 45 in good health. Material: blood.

CDR3 residues: CAAVTYPHRGGAIYF. In DNA, the CDR3 is TGTGCCGCCGTCACATATCCCCATCGCGGGGGAGCCATATATTTT. This rearrangement joins TRBV30 to TRBJ1-3, with D tentatively TRBD1 (5 bases). With 8 bases removed from V and 11 bases from J, the gap between germline ends came to 28 bases. This CDR3 has 15 amino acids. From germline, CDR1 is GTSNPN and CDR2 SVGIG (reference sequence).